This T cell receptor beta chain stems from a study of breast tumors, draining lymph nodes, adjacent tissues. General study findings and limits: Data only fit, rather than demonstrated, lymph node origin of most tumor T cells. Compared with lymph nodes, tumors were less diverse; compared with nontumor tissue, more. The data were judged consistent with most tumor T cells coming from lymph node and expanding in tumor. Luminal-like breast cancer showed significantly greater tumor-nontumor repertoire similarity than basal-like breast cancer did.

The V gene's germline CDR1 is DFQATT and CDR2 SNEGSKA (reference sequence). There are 14 residues in the CDR3. The V segment lost 4 bases and the J segment 9 bases; nucleotides outside the gene matches: 8. Points on this clonotype: Its antigen is currently unknown.

One entry per CDR3 protein results from TCRdb running MiXCR on the multiplex PCR reads. In the table there are about 300,000 distinct CDR3 sequences, over 25% of which are singletons. Axillary draining lymph nodes of breast cancer patients supplied the node samples. The specimen was axillary lymph node tissue. The genes are TRBV20-1 and TRBJ2-1; 11 nucleotides match TRBD2. The sequence derives from a female donor with breast cancer. Some clones in this sample may be carry-over from other donors' samples. The CDR3 DNA follows: TGCAGTGCTATTACTAGCGGGAGATCGGCTGAGCAGTTCTTC. Its translation: CSAITSGRSAEQFF.